This TCR beta chain was recorded in a study of CDR3 diversity in severe acne. MiXCR, run by TCRdb on the PCR reads, gives a single entry per CDR3 protein. The profile covers over 90,000 distinct CDR3 sequences, with more than 45% appearing a single time and under 15% taken by the ten largest. With V trimmed by 4 bases and J by 2 bases, 4 bases remained unmatched. Germline loops: CDR1 WSHSY, CDR2 SAAADI. The CDR3 is made up of 14 amino acids. The gene calls are TRBV10-2 and TRBJ1-1, with 7 bases that match TRBD1. Sample: blood. The TCR was taken from a male donor with acne. As DNA, the CDR3 is TGCGCCAGCAGTGGAACAGGGGTCAACACTGAAGCTTTCTTT. This gives the protein CASSGTGVNTEAFF.